Described below is a single T cell receptor beta chain sequence and its context. The sample belongs to a study of blood T cell repertoires in COVID-19. Assay used: immunoSEQ multiplex PCR; TCRdb lists only in-frame clones, some missing. Here the sample spans 250,000 or so clones, 86% being singletons. Sequences were obtained from peripheral blood. The source of this sequence is a woman in her thirties with active or convalescent COVID-19.

In DNA form, the CDR3 reads TGTGCCACCAGTGACCGGGGGACTCGCCAAGAGACCCAGTACTTC. Translating it yields CATSDRGTRQETQYF. The chain recombines TRBV24-1 with TRBJ2-5; perhaps TRBD2 as D (6 bases). The CDR3 totals 15 residues. Trimming stripped 4 bases from V and 1 base from J, with 12 bases between. Germline lookup yields CDR1 KGHDR and CDR2 SFDVKD.